These 19 T cell receptor beta chains came from one sample sequenced in a study of shared clonotypes between healthy human individuals. Produced via immunoSEQ multiplex PCR; TCRdb's table is partial and in-frame only. The table includes 2 million to 2.5 million clones, 85% to 95% detected once. Sequencing was performed on naive CD4+ T cells from PBMCs. As to subset: CD45RA+ positively selected. The receptor source for this set is a man aged 18 to 30 in good health. Some clones in this sample may be carry-over from other donors' samples.

This chain connects TRBV27 to TRBJ1-2; no definite D call. This CDR3 has 13 amino acids. Germline values: CDR1 MNHEY, CDR2 SMNVEV (reference sequence). The germline V and J ends were trimmed by 2 bases and 8 bases, with 12 bases remaining between them. This CDR3 is CASSLRFATGYTF. The CDR3 nucleotides are TGTGCCAGCAGTTTAAGATTCGCCACGGGCTACACCTTC.

The rearrangement joins TRBV30 to TRBJ1-4; D unclear. Germline assignment: CDR1 GTSNPN and CDR2 SVGIG (reference sequence). V lost 2 bases, J lost 5 bases, and 9 bases lay in between. CDR3 size: 13 residues. CDR3 region: CAWSPNLNEKLFF. The CDR3 DNA sequence: TGTGCCTGGAGTCCCAACCTAAATGAAAAACTGTTTTTT.

The gene calls are TRBV30 and TRBJ2-3, with D maybe TRBD2 (6 bases). Germline assignment: CDR1 GTSNPN and CDR2 SVGIG (reference sequence). The CDR3 sequence is 12 residues long. Trimming cost V 4 bases and J 4 bases, with 9 bases left between them. CDR3 sequence (DNA): TGTGCCTGGATTCGGGACTCAGATACGCAGTATTTT. Translating gives CAWIRDSDTQYF.

In this sample, this clone turned up once. V is TRBV11-3 and J is TRBJ2-1; the D gene is possibly TRBD2 (5 bases). The germline V and J ends were trimmed by 0 bases and 9 bases, with 9 bases remaining between them. Looked up from germline, CDR1 is SGHNT and CDR2 is YENEEA. The CDR3 runs 13 residues. CDR3 region: CASSLERVGEQFF. The CDR3 region has the DNA TGTGCCAGCAGCTTAGAGCGGGTCGGTGAGCAGTTCTTC.

This sequence joins TRBV18 and TRBJ2-1; no firm D call. Germline values: CDR1 KGHSH, CDR2 LQKENI. Deletions cut 3 bases from V and 1 base from J, with 16 bases between. There are 17 residues in the CDR3. CDR3 in amino acids: CASSPQPAVGSYNEQFF. CDR3 nucleotides: TGTGCCAGCTCACCCCAGCCCGCGGTAGGATCCTACAATGAGCAGTTCTTC.

Points on this clone: The sample has other DNA sequences that encode this CDR3 too. This chain uses TRBV5-1 with TRBJ2-1; weak D call: TRBD2 (5 bases). This CDR3 has 13 residues. V lost 4 bases and J lost 3, with 8 bases in between. Germline CDR1 SGHRS, CDR2 YFSETQ. The CDR3 DNA reads TGCGCCAGCAGCCTTGGAGGCTACAATGAGCAGTTCTTC. Translation: CASSLGGYNEQFF.

The chain is built from TRBV18 and TRBJ1-3; the D is unclear. Deletions cut 5 bases from V and 0 bases from J, with 14 bases between. The CDR3 is 16 residues long. Germline CDR1 KGHSH, CDR2 LQKENI. The CDR3 coding sequence is TGTGCCAGCTCATCGATGCGTCCGAGCTCTGGAAACACCATATATTTT. Translation gives CASSSMRPSSGNTIYF.

The CDR3 spells CASSQGTNLAYEQYF. The CDR3 nucleotides read TGTGCCAGCAGCCAAGGAACAAACCTGGCCTACGAGCAGTACTTC. The V gene is TRBV7-6, the J gene TRBJ2-7, with unresolved D. This CDR3 region has 15 residues. V was pared by 5 bases and J by 2 bases, with 16 bases between. Looked up from germline, CDR1 is SGHVS and CDR2 is FNYEAQ.

V usage is TRBV15 and J usage is TRBJ1-1; 7 bases line up with TRBD1. The V gene's germline CDR1 is LNHNV and CDR2 YYDKDF (reference sequence). V shed 8 bases and J 0 bases; nucleotides not matched to a gene: 3. CDR3 length: 13 amino acids. CDR3: CATVGQMNTEAFF. CDR3 coding DNA: TGTGCCACCGTGGGACAGATGAACACTGAAGCTTTCTTT. The full variable domain, rest sourced from reference TRBV15 and TRBJ1-1, is DAMVIQNPRYQVTQFGKPVTLSCSQTLNHNVMYWYQQKSSQAPKLLFHYYDKDFNNEADTPDNFQSRRPNTSFCFLDIRSPGLGDTAMYLCATVGQMNTEAFFGQGTRLTVV.

V and J are TRBV6-1 and TRBJ2-2, with D unclear. V gave up 7 bases and J gave up 4 bases, with 10 bases separating them. CDR3 size: 13 residues. Germline V lookup: CDR1 MNHNS, CDR2 SASEGT. CDR3 sequence: CASTIWGTGELFF. DNA of the CDR3: TGTGCCAGCACCATATGGGGCACCGGGGAGCTGTTTTTT.

The gene calls are TRBV4-3 and TRBJ2-7, with 10 bases lining up with TRBD1. Per the germline V gene, CDR1 is LGHNA and CDR2 is YSLEER. This CDR3 spans 15 amino acids. Losses at the gene ends were 2 bases for V and 4 bases for J; bases not matched to a gene: 5. The CDR3 sequence: CASSQPGQGRYEQYF. For the CDR3, the DNA is TGCGCCAGCAGCCAACCGGGACAGGGGAGATACGAGCAGTACTTC.

This sequence joins TRBV4-3 and TRBJ2-5; 11 bases line up with TRBD2. Looked up from germline, CDR1 is LGHNA and CDR2 is YSLEER. This CDR3 has 15 residues. Germline trimming cut 5 bases from V and 3 bases from J; bases unmatched to any gene: 5. The CDR3 sequence: CASSVSGLAEETQYF. In nucleotides, the CDR3 is TGCGCCAGCAGCGTTTCGGGACTAGCGGAAGAGACCCAGTACTTC.

The chain combines TRBV5-6 with TRBJ2-1; D not resolved. The V gene lost 3 bases and the J gene lost 8 bases, with 12 bases spanning the gap. CDR1 SGHDT and CDR2 YYEEEE come from the germline V gene. The CDR3 has 13 residues. CDR3 protein: CASSSGPRHEQFF. CDR3 in DNA: TGTGCCAGCAGCTCAGGACCGCGGCATGAGCAGTTCTTC.

The chain joins TRBV7-8 to TRBJ1-1; D is ambiguous. This CDR3 is 14 amino acids long. Trimming took off 6 bases at V and 0 bases at J, with 11 bases between the two ends. Germline-derived CDR1 and CDR2 are SGHVS and FQNEAQ. The CDR3 here is CASSPGRMNTEAFF. CDR3 sequence (DNA): TGTGCCAGCAGTCCCGGACGGATGAACACTGAAGCTTTCTTT.

This clone was recorded only once. The V gene is TRBV27, the J gene TRBJ1-2, with a weak D call TRBD1 (5 bases). This CDR3 has 13 amino acids. The germline V gene encodes CDR1 MNHEY and CDR2 SMNVEV (reference sequence). The V end was cut by 9 bases, the J end by 3 bases, with 14 bases between. The CDR3 DNA is TGTGCCAGTCTCGGGGGGGTCGACTATGGCTACACCTTC. It yields the protein CASLGGVDYGYTF.

The CDR3 sequence is CASSRTGGATNTGELFF. In DNA, the CDR3 is TGTGCCAGCAGCCGGACAGGGGGCGCAACAAACACCGGGGAGCTGTTTTTT. The V and J genes are TRBV7-3 and TRBJ2-2, with 11 bases identical to TRBD1. This CDR3 comprises 17 residues. V shed 5 bases and J 2 bases; nucleotides not matched to a gene: 7. Germline CDR1 SGHTA, CDR2 FQGTGA.

V is TRBV2 and J is TRBJ1-5; D is possibly TRBD1 (6 bases). The CDR3 has 16 amino acids. The germline V gene has CDR1 SNHLY and CDR2 FYNNEI. Between the trimmed V and J ends, which lost 5 bases and 0 bases, there was a span of 14 bases. CDR3 coding DNA: TGTGCCAGCAGTAATTGGAGGGGGTATAGCAATCAGCCCCAGCATTTT. Its translation is CASSNWRGYSNQPQHF. Complete variable domain (other parts from reference TRBV2 and TRBJ1-5): EPEVTQTPSHQVTQMGQEVILRCVPISNHLYFYWYRQILGQKVEFLVSFYNNEISEKSEIFDDQFSVERPDGSNFTLKIRSTKLEDSAMYFCASSNWRGYSNQPQHFGDGTRLSIL.

This chain joins TRBV6-1 and TRBJ2-5; 7 bases fit TRBD2. The CDR3 sequence is 13 residues long. Germline V gene lookup returns CDR1 MNHNS and CDR2 SASEGT. With 8 bases clipped from V and 6 bases from J, the junction kept 9 bases outside the gene matches. CDR3 protein: CASLHRGGQTQYF. The CDR3, as DNA: TGTGCCAGCCTTCACCGGGGAGGGCAGACCCAGTACTTC.

V usage is TRBV18 and J usage is TRBJ1-4; TRBD1 matches at 8 bases. The CDR3 extends over 17 amino acids. Unmatched junction bases numbered 8, after V lost 0 bases and J lost 5 bases. CDR1 is KGHSH, CDR2 LQKENI, per germline. CDR3 loop: CASSPPRTGPNNEKLFF. CDR3 coding DNA: TGTGCCAGCTCACCACCTCGGACAGGGCCTAACAATGAAAAACTGTTTTTT.